The clone carrying this T cell receptor beta chain was seen repeatedly, ten times or more. V lost 6 bases and J lost 4; bases outside the gene matches: 19. Germline values: CDR1 SGHVS, CDR2 FQNEAQ. The CDR3 length is 19 residues. These data belong to a study of quantifying T cell responses using KT2 cells. Overall study: Reverse transcription used primers in the TCR alpha and beta constant regions. Under optimum conditions, T4 ligation efficiency was estimated at more than 8.5%.

Unfractionated PBMC were spiked with known numbers of KT2 clone cells. KT2 cells were mixed with fixed PBMC numbers at varying ratios. The cDNA 3' end received a ligated oligonucleotide with a UMI. The first PCR ran roughly 4 cycles with an equimolar RC1.1 and RC1.2 beta primer mix. From the UMI-ligation and nested PCR reads, TCRdb called clonotypes with MiXCR, one entry per CDR3 protein. This table has 50,000 to 70,000 distinct CDR3 sequences, around 12% appearing once. The receptor comes from a human donor. The chain carries TRBV7-8 and TRBJ2-1; 9 nucleotides line up with TRBD2. Input material: PBMCs spiked with cells of the T cell clone KT2. CDR3 region: CASSFIRGSGRSSYNEQFF. CDR3 nucleotide sequence: TGTGCCAGCAGTTTCATCCGTGGTAGCGGGAGATCGTCATACAATGAGCAGTTCTTC.